Below are 27 T cell receptor beta chains sequenced from a single sample in a study of blood T cell repertoires in COVID-19. Repertoires were generated with immunoSEQ multiplex PCR, while TCRdb's copy carries only in-frame clones and drops some. The sample includes nearly 90,000 clones, about 78% of them seen just once. The sample consisted of peripheral blood. Source of these receptors: a woman of 80 years or more with acute or convalescent COVID-19.

The rearrangement joins TRBV27 to TRBJ2-2, with TRBD1 identical over 8 bases. Trimming removed 2 bases from V and 3 bases from J; junction bases left unmatched: 2. CDR1 is MNHEY and CDR2 is SMNVEV in the germline V gene (reference sequence). This CDR3 is built from 15 residues. The CDR3 loop is CASSLRGQDTGELFF. In DNA form, the CDR3 reads TGTGCCAGCAGTTTAAGGGGACAGGACACCGGGGAGCTGTTTTTT.

The genes are TRBV7-9 and TRBJ2-1; 7 positions match TRBD1. The CDR3 is made up of 15 amino acids. CDR1 is SEHNR and CDR2 is FQNEAQ in the germline V gene (reference sequence). Trimming removed 7 bases from V and 5 bases from J; junction bases left unmatched: 11. The CDR3 reads CASTPSDRVHNEQFF. The CDR3 coding sequence is TGTGCCAGCACTCCCAGTGACAGGGTCCACAATGAGCAGTTCTTC.

J is TRBJ1-1 and V is TRBV6-4; 9 bases map to TRBD1. V was pared by 4 bases and J by 3 bases, with 0 bases of the junction left unmatched. Germline assignment: CDR1 MRHNA and CDR2 SNTAGT. The CDR3 sequence is 13 residues long. The CDR3 loop is CASSGTGDTEAFF. The CDR3 DNA reads TGTGCCAGCAGTGGGACAGGGGACACTGAAGCTTTCTTT.

This chain links TRBV30 with TRBJ1-2; D is ambiguous. This CDR3 has 16 residues. V dropped 0 bases and J dropped 4 bases, with 18 bases sitting between them. Germline V gene lookup returns CDR1 GTSNPN and CDR2 SVGIG (reference sequence). CDR3 nucleotides: TGTGCCTGGAGTGTACGAGTTGGAGTGATGGGCTATGGCTACACCTTC. Translating gives CAWSVRVGVMGYGYTF. The whole variable domain, filled in from reference TRBV30 and TRBJ1-2, reads SQTIHQWPATLVQPVGSPLSLECTVEGTSNPNLYWYRQAAGRGLQLLFYSVGIGQISSEVPQNLSASRPQDRQFILSSKKLLLSDSGFYLCAWSVRVGVMGYGYTFGSGTRLTVV.

This clone was seen more than once but under ten times. The junction departs from the called germline gene at one end, perhaps through a read error. The J gene is TRBJ1-2, the V gene TRBV7-2, with TRBD1 matching 8 bases. Germline V CDR1 and CDR2: SGHTA, FQGNSA. This CDR3 spans 14 amino acids. CDR3 region: CASSLAQGGYGYTF. The CDR3 nucleotides read TGTGCCAGCAGCCTAGCACAGGGGGGCTATGGCTACACCTTC.

The V and J genes are TRBV10-3 and TRBJ1-5, with 9 bases fitting TRBD1. The J segment lost 3 bases and the V segment lost 2 bases, leaving 2 bases of the junction unmatched. Germline V gene data show CDR1 as ENHRY and CDR2 as SYGVKD. The CDR3 length is 15 residues. The CDR3 DNA follows: TGTGCCATCAGTGAGGGGACAGGGCACAATCAGCCCCAGCATTTT. Its translation is CAISEGTGHNQPQHF.

CDR3: CSASNPSGYQETQYF. CDR3 nucleotides: TGCAGTGCTAGTAACCCATCGGGGTACCAAGAGACCCAGTACTTC. V is TRBV20-1 and J is TRBJ2-5; D may be TRBD2 (5 bases). The germline V and J ends were trimmed by 3 bases and 0 bases, with 14 bases remaining between them. There are 15 residues in the CDR3. Germline V gene lookup returns CDR1 DFQATT and CDR2 SNEGSKA (reference sequence).

This chain joins TRBV5-5 and TRBJ1-3, with 8 bases matching TRBD1. Losses at the gene ends were 4 bases for V and 0 bases for J; bases not matched to a gene: 6. The length of the CDR3 is 16 residues. CDR1 and CDR2 from the germline V gene are SGHKS and YYEKEE (reference sequence). The CDR3 DNA sequence: TGTGCCAGCAGCCAATGGACAGGGTCCTCTGGAAACACCATATATTTT. Protein: CASSQWTGSSGNTIYF.

This chain connects TRBV11-2 to TRBJ2-7, with 10 bases fitting TRBD2. The V gene's germline CDR1 is SGHAT and CDR2 FQNNGV. The CDR3 is made up of 17 amino acids. V lost 4 bases, J lost 7 bases, and 16 bases stayed unmatched. CDR3 loop: CASSSGSSGGAWGEQYF. In nucleotides, the CDR3 is TGTGCCAGCAGCTCCGGTTCGAGCGGGGGGGCCTGGGGTGAGCAGTACTTC.

The V gene is TRBV7-3, the J gene TRBJ2-1; the match to TRBD1 covers 11 bases. Germline values: CDR1 SGHTA, CDR2 FQGTGA. V was clipped by 5 bases and J by 2 bases; unmatched bases: 5. The CDR3 loop spans 16 amino acids. CDR3 DNA sequence: TGTGCCAGCAGCCCCCGGACAGGGGGCGCCTACAATGAGCAGTTCTTC. Amino acids: CASSPRTGGAYNEQFF.

This chain uses TRBV5-5 with TRBJ2-7; 7 nucleotides agree with TRBD1. Germline assignment: CDR1 SGHKS and CDR2 YYEKEE (reference sequence). The CDR3 has 14 residues. V lost 2 bases and J lost 3; bases outside the gene matches: 5. Here the CDR3 DNA reads TGTGCCAGCAGCTTTGACAGGGAGTACTACGAGCAGTACTTC. As protein: CASSFDREYYEQYF.

This chain links TRBV27 with TRBJ1-4; TRBD1 is a possible D gene (5 bases). The CDR3 has 13 amino acids. Germline CDR1 reads MNHEY; CDR2 reads SMNVEV (reference sequence). Between the trimmed V and J ends, which lost 4 bases and 10 bases, there was a span of 13 bases. The CDR3 loop is CASSSWDTGKLFF. DNA for the CDR3: TGTGCCAGCAGTTCGTGGGATACAGGAAAACTGTTTTTT.

This sequence joins TRBV7-8 and TRBJ2-5; D is perhaps TRBD2 (7 bases). Germline assignment: CDR1 SGHVS and CDR2 FQNEAQ. The CDR3 length is 16 residues. The ends were cut back, 4 bases at V and 0 bases at J, with 15 bases in the middle. CDR3 loop: CASSSPGGLYQETQYF. DNA of the CDR3: TGTGCCAGCAGCTCCCCGGGGGGCTTGTACCAAGAGACCCAGTACTTC.

The V call is TRBV5-1, the J call TRBJ1-4; D is perhaps TRBD1 (5 bases). The ends were cut back, 2 bases at V and 2 bases at J, with 7 bases in the middle. In germline, CDR1 is SGHRS, CDR2 YFSETQ. This CDR3 has 14 amino acids. The CDR3 spells CASSLSGTNEKLFF. As DNA, the CDR3 is TGCGCCAGCAGCTTATCAGGGACTAATGAAAAACTGTTTTTT.

J is TRBJ2-7 and V is TRBV19; 9 nucleotides agree with TRBD1. Germline V gene sequence: CDR1 LNHDA, CDR2 SQIVND (reference sequence). The CDR3 loop spans 17 amino acids. V gave up 4 bases and J gave up 4 bases; unmatched junction bases: 14. CDR3 in DNA: TGTGCCAGTAGTACTGCTACCCCAGCCGGGACAGGGTACGAGCAGTACTTC. Translated, it gives CASSTATPAGTGYEQYF.

This chain uses TRBV20-1 with TRBJ1-2; 9 nucleotides match TRBD1. The V segment lost 3 bases and the J segment 6 bases; nucleotides outside the gene matches: 11. CDR1 DFQATT and CDR2 SNEGSKA come from the germline V gene (reference sequence). The CDR3 spans 15 residues. The CDR3 spells CSASSWDRVLDGYTF. DNA for the CDR3: TGCAGTGCTAGTAGTTGGGACAGGGTTTTGGATGGCTACACCTTC.

The chain uses TRBV18 and TRBJ1-6, with D unresolved. The CDR3 covers 13 residues. In germline, CDR1 is KGHSH, CDR2 LQKENI. V was cut by 3 bases and J by 6 bases, with 6 bases left in between. The CDR3 DNA reads TGTGCCAGCTCACCCACTTCTAATTCACCCCTCCACTTT. Amino acid sequence: CASSPTSNSPLHF.

The V and J genes are TRBV18 and TRBJ1-3; 11 bases fit TRBD1. In germline, CDR1 is KGHSH, CDR2 LQKENI. The CDR3 extends over 15 amino acids. V was pared by 3 bases and J by 4 bases, with 2 bases of the junction left unmatched. The CDR3, as DNA: TGTGCCAGCTCACCGGACAGGGGGCTGGGAAACACCATATATTTT. Translated: CASSPDRGLGNTIYF.

This clone was recorded a few times. The gene calls are TRBV4-1 and TRBJ1-1; TRBD1 matches at 7 bases. Germline V gene data show CDR1 as MGHRA and CDR2 as YSYEKL. J lost 3 bases, V lost 0 bases, and 4 bases had no gene match. The CDR3 totals 15 residues. CDR3 amino acids: CASSQEVTGDTEAFF. The DNA of the CDR3 is TGCGCCAGCAGCCAAGAGGTTACAGGGGACACTGAAGCTTTCTTT.

The rearrangement joins TRBV12-3 or TRBV12-4 to TRBJ1-5; no firm D call. Trimming stripped 5 bases from V and 4 bases from J, with 9 bases between. This CDR3 region has 13 residues. CDR3 amino acids: CASSHRSNQPQHF. Here the CDR3 DNA reads TGTGCCAGCAGTCACAGATCTAATCAGCCCCAGCATTTT.

This clone came up many times. CDR3 protein: CAWSPGTGNSPLHF. The CDR3 nucleotides read TGTGCCTGGAGCCCCGGGACAGGCAATTCACCCCTCCACTTT. This rearrangement joins TRBV30 to TRBJ1-6; 8 bases align to TRBD1. V shed 3 bases and J 7 bases; nucleotides not matched to a gene: 5. The CDR3 has 14 residues. The germline V gene has CDR1 GTSNPN and CDR2 SVGIG (reference sequence).

This clone was seen only a few times. This sequence joins TRBV7-8 and TRBJ2-3; D is perhaps TRBD2 (6 bases). V was clipped by 4 bases and J by 0 bases, with 17 bases between them. CDR1 SGHVS and CDR2 FQNEAQ come from the germline V gene. The CDR3 runs to 17 residues. CDR3 in DNA: TGTGCCAGCAGCTATCGGGACTCCGTTTCTAGCACAGATACGCAGTATTTT. Encoded protein: CASSYRDSVSSTDTQYF. Based on the CDR3 plus reference TRBV7-8 and TRBJ2-3, the full variable domain is GAGVSQSPRYKVAKRGQDVALRCDPISGHVSLFWYQQALGQGPEFLTYFQNEAQLDKSGLPSDRFFAERPEGSVSTLKIQRTQQEDSAVYLCASSYRDSVSSTDTQYFGPGTRLTVL.

This rearrangement joins TRBV6-6 to TRBJ2-1, with TRBD2 matching over 7 bases. Germline-derived CDR1 and CDR2 are MNHNY and SVGAGI (reference sequence). V gave up 7 bases and J gave up 8 bases; unmatched junction bases: 17. This CDR3 comprises 16 residues. The CDR3, as DNA: TGTGCCAGCAATCCCCAAGCTTCCGGGACTACGGATGAGCAGTTCTTC. It codes for CASNPQASGTTDEQFF.

This clone was seen a few times. The gene calls are TRBV4-3 and TRBJ1-3; 9 bases line up with TRBD1. V gave up 0 bases and J gave up 4 bases; unmatched junction bases: 4. CDR1 is LGHNA and CDR2 is YSLEER in the germline V gene. There are 16 residues in the CDR3. The CDR3 region is CASSQDIGTGGNTIYF. The CDR3 nucleotides read TGCGCCAGCAGCCAAGATATCGGGACAGGGGGAAACACCATATATTTT.

The chain recombines TRBV7-8 with TRBJ1-1; D is unclear. Trimming pared 6 bases from V and 0 bases from J, leaving 8 bases between. The germline V gene has CDR1 SGHVS and CDR2 FQNEAQ. This CDR3 region has 13 residues. Here the CDR3 reads CASRAVMNTEAFF. CDR3 nucleotide sequence: TGTGCCAGCAGGGCGGTCATGAACACTGAAGCTTTCTTT.

This clone was counted only a few times. The J gene is TRBJ1-5, the V gene TRBV11-2, with 7 bases identical to TRBD1. After removal of 5 bases from V and 7 bases from J, the junction contained 5 bases not matched to a gene. The CDR3 length is 13 residues. Looked up from germline, CDR1 is SGHAT and CDR2 is FQNNGV. In nucleotides, the CDR3 is TGTGCCAGCAGCCCGGACAGGTTCCAGCCCCAGCATTTT. It translates to CASSPDRFQPQHF.

The genes are TRBV6-5 and TRBJ2-2, with D possibly matching TRBD1 (5 bases). The CDR3 runs 14 residues. Per germline, CDR1 MNHEY and CDR2 SVGAGI. Trimming shortened V by 8 bases and J by 0 bases, and 10 bases separated the two germline ends. The CDR3 DNA reads TGTGCCAGCTTAAGGGGCGCGAACACCGGGGAGCTGTTTTTT. Residues: CASLRGANTGELFF.